This T cell receptor beta chain was identified during a study of tumor-infiltrating lymphocytes in primary liver carcinoma (dated by TCRdb to about 2017). For the study in its entirety: Between November 2015 and March 2016, roughly 5 patients in China with histopathologically diagnosed primary liver carcinoma had their tumors surgically resected. Of the five patients, three men and two women aged 30 to 69 years, four had hepatocellular carcinoma and one had combined HCC and intrahepatic cholangiocarcinoma. The tumors of the five patients were staged as T1-T3 N0M0, with maximum diameters ranging from 4.2 to 10 cm. Each sample produced about 3.5 to 8 million productive TCRbeta reads, and read depth showed no significant difference between tissue types. For each liver tumor, the study sampled five regions along with adjacent normal tissue and blood, and applied TCRbeta repertoire sequencing, expression microarrays and whole-exome sequencing. A total of 35 or so specimens from 5 patients, comprising around 25 tumor regions, 5 adjacent noncancerous liver tissues and 5 peripheral blood samples, were covered by TCRbeta repertoire sequencing. High reproducibility was observed for the technical replicate repertoires, with mean shared-clone rates approximately 0.9 and correlation coefficients above 0.95.

The investigation overall reported the following: Comparison of CD4+ and CD8+ T cell repertoires was precluded by the use of bulk unsorted samples. Repertoire overlap was found to be higher between tumor regions (mean around 35%) than between tumor-adjacent (around 17%) or tumor-blood (about 15%) pairs, consistent with antigen-driven expansion. The study included only a few patients, and the authors note findings should be validated in a larger study. Only the TCR beta chain was sequenced, which likely underestimates true repertoire diversity because unpaired alpha chains were not captured. A significantly larger repertoire fraction was made up by the top 250 clones in tumors than in blood (p = 0.039).

In the case of this clonotype: The antigen it binds to is not known. At one end, the junction sequence differs from germline, possibly due to a read error.

CDR1 and CDR2, looked up from the germline V gene, are SGHDN and FVKESK. The CDR3, from cysteine to phenylalanine, totals 16 residues. The retained sequence is limited to the CDR3, 48 bases, with the frame set at the first base. A constant-region primer and ProtoScript II reverse transcriptase were used to reverse-transcribe TCRbeta-specific cDNA from around 530 ng total RNA. Construction of the TCRbeta libraries relied on three nested rounds of multiplex PCR, following a slightly modified ARM-PCR procedure. Each of the first two PCR rounds ran for around 9 cycles and used multiplex TRBV1-TRBV30 forward primers together with a Cbeta reverse primer. Sample barcodes and Illumina adapters were added in a final 25-cycle PCR with Deep VentR polymerase. Before sequencing, amplicons of 200-500 bp were gel-purified using a QIAquick gel extraction kit. TCRbeta amplicons were sequenced on an Illumina HiSeq 2500 with 250-bp paired-end reads. Regarding the original processing steps: Trimmomatic v0.33 was used to quality-trim the reads, and FLASH v1.2.11 was used to merge paired reads so that full CDR3 sequences could be recovered. V, D and J germline segments were assigned to the rearranged TCRbeta sequences using MiGEC v1.2.1b. Clonotype statistics and Shannon-Wiener diversity indices were calculated with VDJtools v1.0.0. Except for diversity analysis, only the 250 most abundant clonotypes of each sample were used in subsequent analyses to reduce sampling bias. TCRdb ran its own pipeline on the public reads, namely fastp trimming at Q25 and MiXCR clone calling, and kept in-frame beta chains. Every CDR3 protein is listed once, alongside the most common genes and DNA of its rows. These V and J calls rely on TCRdb rather than the paper's analysis. The sample profile shows 300,000 to 400,000 distinct CDR3 sequences; approximately 64% of them were found once. Together, the top ten hold about 6.5% of the sample.

Blood RNA was extracted from unsorted whole blood with TRIzol reagent; germline DNA came from the DNeasy Blood & Tissue kit. Patients had chronic HBV infection and were treatment-naive at sampling. Before surgery, roughly 4.2 milliliters of peripheral blood were drawn into K2EDTA tubes. Sequences were obtained from peripheral blood. The chain employs TRBV14 and TRBJ2-3; 11 junctional bases match TRBD2. This TCR was recovered from a middle-aged man with primary liver carcinoma and hepatitis B virus infection. The DNA reads as follows: TGTGCCAGGAGCCACAGAACGGGACTAGCGGAAGATACGCAGTATTTT. It translates to CARSHRTGLAEDTQYF. The CDR3, completed at both ends by the reference TRBV14 and TRBJ2-3 genes, gives the full variable domain EAGVTQFPSHSVIEKGQTVTLRCDPISGHDNLYWYRRVMGKEIKFLLHFVKESKQDESGMPNNRFLAERTGGTYSTLKVQPAELEDSGVYFCARSHRTGLAEDTQYFGPGTRLTVL.